This TCR beta chain was obtained from a study of cytomegalovirus exposure and HLA in healthy donors. Overall study results and limits: A prior analysis recorded that most TCR beta V segments were productive about 90% or about 30% of the time. In the analysis, some V segments, TRBV6-2 and TRBV6-3 included, were excluded as indistinguishable. In a later analysis, HLA-C alleles had the fewest associated TCRs, DRB1 alleles the most.

Amplification used 60 Vbeta primers and 13 Jbeta primers. Libraries were prepared by immunoSEQ multiplex PCR; TCRdb keeps only in-frame clonotypes and omits some of them. The repertoire holds some 160,000 clones, with 86% as singletons. CDR3 size: 15 residues. V lost 5 bases, J lost 4 bases, and 11 bases stayed unmatched. The germline CDR1 and CDR2 sequences are LNHDA and SQIVND (reference sequence). Nominally healthy donors provided the samples, though records likely missed some immune exposures. Notes on this clone: Its specificity is not known.

This TCR derives from a woman aged 18-29 years in good health and CMV-seronegative. This chain connects TRBV19 to TRBJ2-7; TRBD1 matches 7 bases. Sequenced material: PBMCs. This CDR3 is CASSPRGGSLYEQYF. Written as DNA, the CDR3 is TGTGCCAGTAGTCCTAGAGGGGGCAGCCTTTACGAGCAGTACTTC.